This T cell receptor (beta chain) originates from a study of beta chain features in type 1 diabetes. Expressed TCRB transcripts were sequenced, since all the RNA that had been isolated was reverse transcribed. Produced via immunoSEQ multiplex PCR; TCRdb's table is partial and in-frame only. The data contain around 250,000 clones, roughly 25% of them singletons. Study conclusions and caveats: PCR might preferentially amplify shorter templates, equally in patients and controls. Moderate but significant shortening of TCRB CDR3s was recorded in all four CD4+ subsets from Type 1 diabetes patients.

In germline, CDR1 is SQVTM, CDR2 ANQGSEA. The V segment lost 7 bases and the J segment 8 bases; nucleotides outside the gene matches: 9. The CDR3 runs to 12 residues. The sample holds a few counts of this clone. Antigen: not known. The receptor's source is a woman aged 25 to 39 with type 1 diabetes. The V call is TRBV29-1, the J call TRBJ1-2; 8 bases agree with TRBD1. The sample was naive CD4+ T cells from blood. The CDR3 sequence is CSAGTGGGGYTF. CDR3 sequence (DNA): TGCAGCGCCGGGACAGGAGGCGGAGGCTACACCTTC.